This T cell receptor (beta chain) stems from a study of T cell clonality in common variable immunodeficiency (dated by TCRdb to the mid-2010s). General conclusions and limits of the study: Despite equal DNA input, controls averaged roughly 80,000 unique sequences per sample versus roughly 32,000 in CVID samples. Correlations of repertoire features with clinical complications were constrained by heterogeneity among patients within the CVID cohort. CVID subjects shared fewer TCRbeta clones with each other than healthy controls did (p < 0.0001). It was noted by the authors that sequencing of the repertoires of T cell subpopulations would be needed to clarify the cause of the increased clonality in CVID. TCRbeta clonality was higher in CVID subjects than in healthy controls (t-test p = 0.018), and the increase was most characteristic of about a third of subjects. CVID TCRbeta sequences were reported to have fewer deletions and N-nucleotide insertions and to lack highly modified clones with 13 or more V deletions.

This clone was counted only a few times. Its antigen specificity is not known. Read coverage stops 3 residues before the CDR3 terminus; the germline J gene supplies the remainder. Including cysteine and phenylalanine, the CDR3 has 14 amino acids. Sequencing covers 33 bases of the CDR3, shown here with the frame starting at base 1. CDR1 and CDR2, looked up from the germline V gene, are SNHLY and FYNNEI. The germline V end is reduced by 3 bases and the J end by 5 bases; junction bases left unmatched: 5. Both CVID patients and healthy controls were predominantly of Caucasian heritage. Heparinized peripheral whole blood samples of about 4.5 to 8.5 ml were obtained from each donor. Genomic DNA from adults with common variable immune deficiency (CVID) and from healthy adult controls was used for sequencing of TCRbeta CDR3 repertoires. A total of some 22 healthy adult volunteers (approximately 12 female and about 10 male; age range about 23 to 75 years, mean age roughly 34) were included in the control group. To isolate peripheral blood mononuclear cells, diluted blood was subjected to density centrifugation over Hypaque 1077 or Ficoll-Paque. Genomic DNA was extracted from unsorted mononuclear cells by Qiagen column purification or by a centrifugation-based method.

For sequencing, equivalent amounts of genomic DNA were input from CVID and control samples. For every sample, a 60 bp segment covering the rearranged TCRbeta CDR3 region was amplified and then sequenced. The immunoSEQ assay, a bias-corrected multiplex PCR combined with high-throughput sequencing, was used for TCRbeta amplification. Per the source publication's procedure: Every unique nucleotide sequence counted as a clone and was annotated with V, D and J genes, copy number and frequency. Sequences were labeled productive if in frame, and non-productive if out of frame or containing stop codons. As previously described, clonality was computed from Shannon's entropy. Mean CDR3 Kyte-Doolittle hydropathy was derived from the predicted amino acid sequences of productive clones. Scaled V gene usage was hierarchically clustered using Manhattan distance and complete linkage with the R hclust function. Sharing of clones by CDR3 amino acid sequence was evaluated through resampling of 12 repertoires per group over 100 rounds. The repertoires were searched for over 60 published EBV-specific TCRbeta sequences and a few hundred published CMV-specific TCRbeta sequences. After two CVID samples that produced fewer than 10,000 sequences were dropped from the analysis, some 42 CVID repertoires remained. Not all clones reach the TCRdb copy of this immuneACCESS table, which keeps in-frame sequences only. Checked studies attribute under half of the gap to unresolved V genes and leave the rest unexplained. The D gene and trimming were derived from the DNA, and the V and J assignments and clone size from that table. Here the sample lists about 52,000 clones, none seen once only. The top ten constitute around 2% of the sample.

The TCR comes from a person between 18 and 75 years old in good health. The chain is made from TRBV2 and TRBJ2-3; 7 central nucleotides agree with TRBD2. The specimen was peripheral blood mononuclear cells. The part of the CDR3 DNA that was read is TGTGCCAGCAGTGAGGGACTACCGGTAGATACG. Translated, this gives CASSEGLPVDT. The entire CDR3 protein is CASSEGLPVDTQYF. Beyond the CDR3, the reference TRBV2 and TRBJ2-3 genes provide the residues; the full variable domain reads: EPEVTQTPSHQVTQMGQEVILRCVPISNHLYFYWYRQILGQKVEFLVSFYNNEISEKSEIFDDQFSVERPDGSNFTLKIRSTKLEDSAMYFCASSEGLPVDTQYFGPGTRLTVL.